The 24 T cell receptor beta chains presented below share a single source sample, sequenced in a study of blood T cell repertoires in COVID-19. Only in-frame clones appear in the TCRdb table, and some are missing; sequencing was by immunoSEQ multiplex PCR. The sample includes some 310,000 clones, roughly nine tenths of them seen just once. Sequenced material: PBMCs or T cells enriched from blood (not recorded which). Receptor source: a woman younger than 45 who had recovered from COVID-19.

This chain connects TRBV10-2 to TRBJ2-7; the match to TRBD1 covers 8 bases. V shed 2 bases, J shed 2 bases, and the junction held 5 bases outside the gene matches. This CDR3 spans 15 amino acids. The germline gives CDR1 WSHSY, CDR2 SAAADI. CDR3 region: CASSETRQGTYEQYF. The CDR3 DNA reads TGCGCCAGCAGTGAGACCAGACAGGGGACCTACGAGCAGTACTTC.

The chain recombines TRBV28 with TRBJ2-3; 10 bases agree with TRBD2. After removal of 7 bases from V and 5 bases from J, the junction contained 9 bases not matched to a gene. Germline V CDR1 and CDR2: MDHEN, SYDVKM. The CDR3 has 15 amino acids. The CDR3 DNA reads as TGTGCCAGCACCCAAATAGCGGGAGGAAGAGATACGCAGTATTTT. Its translation is CASTQIAGGRDTQYF. The full variable domain, its missing parts supplied by reference TRBV28 and TRBJ2-3, is DVKVTQSSRYLVKRTGEKVFLECVQDMDHENMFWYRQDPGLGLRLIYFSYDVKMKEKGDIPEGYSVSREKKERFSLILESASTNQTSMYLCASTQIAGGRDTQYFGPGTRLTVL.

The chain couples TRBV5-1 to TRBJ2-1, with D possibly TRBD2 on 6 matching bases. Germline V gene sequence: CDR1 SGHRS, CDR2 YFSETQ. V lost 1 base and J 5 bases, leaving 16 bases between the germline ends. The CDR3 totals 16 residues. CDR3 sequence reads: CASSLPRDSLDNEQFF. CDR3 sequence (DNA): TGCGCCAGCAGCTTGCCTCGGGACTCCCTCGACAATGAGCAGTTCTTC. The full variable domain, its missing parts supplied by reference TRBV5-1 and TRBJ2-1, is KAGVTQTPRYLIKTRGQQVTLSCSPISGHRSVSWYQQTPGQGLQFLFEYFSETQRNKGNFPGRFSGRQFSNSRSEMNVSTLELGDSALYLCASSLPRDSLDNEQFFGPGTRLTVL.

The chain carries TRBV11-2 and TRBJ2-3; D is possibly TRBD1 (6 bases). CDR1 SGHAT and CDR2 FQNNGV come from the germline V gene. The CDR3 consists of 15 residues. The V and J ends lost 2 bases and 0 bases respectively, with 9 bases between them. CDR3: CASSLYRVSTDTQYF. The CDR3 nucleotides read TGTGCCAGCAGCTTATACAGGGTCAGCACAGATACGCAGTATTTT.

V gene TRBV5-1 combines with J gene TRBJ2-1; D is possibly TRBD2 (5 bases). There are 14 residues in the CDR3. The V gene lost 0 bases and the J gene lost 9 bases, with 13 bases spanning the gap. Per germline, CDR1 SGHRS and CDR2 YFSETQ. In DNA, the CDR3 is TGCGCCAGCAGCTTGGTTAGTCCGGCGGGTGAGCAGTTCTTC. Protein: CASSLVSPAGEQFF.

CDR3 in amino acids: CASSWGVRSYEQYF. The CDR3 nucleotides read TGTGCCAGCTCATGGGGGGTTCGGTCCTACGAGCAGTACTTC. The rearrangement joins TRBV6-5 to TRBJ2-7, with D maybe TRBD2 (6 bases). The CDR3 runs 14 residues. V was cut by 8 bases and J by 1 base, with 15 bases left in between. CDR1 MNHEY and CDR2 SVGAGI come from the germline V gene.

V usage is TRBV2 and J usage is TRBJ1-2; D is unresolved. From germline, CDR1 is SNHLY and CDR2 FYNNEI. Trimming took off 8 bases at V and 6 bases at J, with 16 bases between the two ends. The CDR3 loop spans 13 amino acids. In nucleotides, the CDR3 is TGTGCCAGCGTGGAGGACCCCCCTGATGGCTACACCTTC. It is translated as CASVEDPPDGYTF.

The rearrangement uses TRBV2 and TRBJ1-2, with TRBD1 as a possible D gene (5 bases). The CDR3 sequence is 14 residues long. Germline lookup yields CDR1 SNHLY and CDR2 FYNNEI. The V end lost 10 bases, the J end lost 7 bases, and 22 bases lay between the germline ends. The CDR3 DNA sequence: TGTGCCACCAACCAGGACACTAAGACCAGTGGCTACACCTTC. Protein: CATNQDTKTSGYTF.

The V call is TRBV28, the J call TRBJ1-1; 8 positions match TRBD1. Per the germline V gene, CDR1 is MDHEN and CDR2 is SYDVKM. This CDR3 is 14 amino acids long. Losses at the gene ends were 7 bases for V and 1 base for J; bases not matched to a gene: 5. DNA of the CDR3: TGTGCCAGCACGGAACAGGGGGGGAACACTGAAGCTTTCTTT. Translated: CASTEQGGNTEAFF.

V usage is TRBV19 and J usage is TRBJ2-2; the D gene is possibly TRBD2 (5 bases). The V gene's germline CDR1 is LNHDA and CDR2 SQIVND (reference sequence). The V and J ends lost 4 bases and 5 bases respectively, with 8 bases between them. This CDR3 comprises 13 residues. CDR3 loop: CASSTRGTGELFF. The CDR3 DNA reads TGTGCCAGTAGTACCCGGGGAACCGGGGAGCTGTTTTTT.

The J gene is TRBJ2-7, the V gene TRBV6-5; 8 bases map to TRBD1. CDR1 and CDR2 (germline): MNHEY, SVGAGI. This CDR3 spans 15 amino acids. Trimming at V came to 6 bases and at J to 1 base, leaving 8 bases not matched to a gene. CDR3 DNA: TGTGCCAGCAGGCCCCCGGGACAGGAGTCCTACGAGCAGTACTTC. This translates into CASRPPGQESYEQYF.

The V call is TRBV18, the J call TRBJ1-5; D unclear. The CDR3 spans 15 residues. Trimming pared 3 bases from V and 1 base from J, leaving 10 bases between. CDR1 and CDR2 from the germline V gene are KGHSH and LQKENI. The CDR3 protein is CASSPASVSNQPQHF. The CDR3 DNA reads as TGTGCCAGCTCACCCGCCAGTGTGAGCAATCAGCCCCAGCATTTT.

This clone was detected a few times. V is TRBV2 and J is TRBJ1-2; tentatively, D is TRBD1 (6 bases). The germline V gene has CDR1 SNHLY and CDR2 FYNNEI. V shed 6 bases and J shed 11 bases, with 16 bases lying between them. This CDR3 spans 12 amino acids. The CDR3 is CASRRTEFGYTF. The CDR3 DNA reads as TGTGCCAGCAGGCGGACAGAGTTTGGGTACACCTTC. Full variable domain (outside the CDR3, taken from reference TRBV2 and TRBJ1-2): EPEVTQTPSHQVTQMGQEVILRCVPISNHLYFYWYRQILGQKVEFLVSFYNNEISEKSEIFDDQFSVERPDGSNFTLKIRSTKLEDSAMYFCASRRTEFGYTFGSGTRLTVV.

V and J are TRBV27 and TRBJ1-1; D may be TRBD1 (5 bases). The CDR3 sequence is 15 residues long. V lost 2 bases to trimming and J lost 1 base, with 11 bases between them. Germline V gene sequence: CDR1 MNHEY, CDR2 SMNVEV (reference sequence). This CDR3 is CASSLDHQGNTEAFF. The CDR3 nucleotides read TGTGCCAGCAGTTTAGATCACCAGGGGAACACTGAAGCTTTCTTT.

The chain combines TRBV4-3 with TRBJ1-2; tentative D call: TRBD1 (6 bases). The CDR3 is made up of 13 amino acids. The germline V and J ends were trimmed by 2 bases and 4 bases, with 8 bases remaining between them. CDR1 and CDR2 from the germline V gene are LGHNA and YSLEER. Written as DNA, the CDR3 is TGCGCCAGCAGCCAACAGGGGTCCTATGGCTACACCTTC. This gives the protein CASSQQGSYGYTF.

This chain joins TRBV28 and TRBJ1-5; possible D gene TRBD1, 5 bases. Between the trimmed V and J ends, which lost 3 bases and 5 bases, there was a span of 14 bases. This CDR3 region has 15 residues. Germline V gene data show CDR1 as MDHEN and CDR2 as SYDVKM. Written as DNA, the CDR3 is TGTGCCAGCAGTTTCAGGGCAGGGCAACATCAGCCCCAGCATTTT. This gives the protein CASSFRAGQHQPQHF.

This rearrangement joins TRBV7-2 to TRBJ2-1; D perhaps matches TRBD2 (6 bases). V lost 5 bases to trimming and J lost 9 bases, with 14 bases between them. The germline V gene encodes CDR1 SGHTA and CDR2 FQGNSA. The CDR3 totals 13 residues. CDR3 bases: TGTGCCAGCAGCACTAGTAGGAGGGGTGAGCAGTTCTTC. Protein sequence: CASSTSRRGEQFF.

The chain couples TRBV27 to TRBJ1-6; tentatively, D is TRBD1 (5 bases). CDR3 length: 14 amino acids. From germline, CDR1 is MNHEY and CDR2 SMNVEV (reference sequence). V dropped 7 bases and J dropped 6 bases, with 13 bases sitting between them. CDR3 nucleotide sequence: TGTGCCAGCACCCAGACAGCGACTAATTCACCCCTCCACTTT. This sequence encodes CASTQTATNSPLHF.

The CDR3 spells CASSFGQRGQPQHF. CDR3 DNA: TGTGCCAGCAGCTTTGGACAGCGGGGACAGCCCCAGCATTTT. The chain has TRBV5-6 and TRBJ1-5; the D gene is possibly TRBD1 (6 bases). Germline CDR1 is SGHDT and CDR2 is YYEEEE. The CDR3 is made up of 14 amino acids. The V gene lost 2 bases and the J gene lost 7 bases, with 13 bases spanning the gap.

This chain connects TRBV30 to TRBJ1-4, with 7 bases matching TRBD1. Germline lookup yields CDR1 GTSNPN and CDR2 SVGIG (reference sequence). After removal of 5 bases from V and 3 bases from J, the junction contained 3 bases not matched to a gene. This CDR3 spans 13 amino acids. The CDR3 here is CAWQGQPNEKLFF. The CDR3 DNA follows: TGTGCCTGGCAGGGACAGCCTAATGAAAAACTGTTTTTT. The variable domain in full, with the rest retrieved from reference TRBV30 and TRBJ1-4, is SQTIHQWPATLVQPVGSPLSLECTVEGTSNPNLYWYRQAAGRGLQLLFYSVGIGQISSEVPQNLSASRPQDRQFILSSKKLLLSDSGFYLCAWQGQPNEKLFFGSGTQLSVL.

This sequence joins TRBV18 and TRBJ1-2, with 10 bases lining up with TRBD1. Trimming removed 6 bases from V and 6 bases from J; junction bases left unmatched: 4. Germline V gene sequence: CDR1 KGHSH, CDR2 LQKENI. The CDR3 covers 13 residues. CDR3 sequence (DNA): TGTGCCAGCTCCGGACAGGGGGATGATGGCTACACCTTC. This codes for CASSGQGDDGYTF. Based on the CDR3 plus reference TRBV18 and TRBJ1-2, the full variable domain is NAGVMQNPRHLVRRRGQEARLRCSPMKGHSHVYWYRQLPEEGLKFMVYLQKENIIDESGMPKERFSAEFPKEGPSILRIQQVVRGDSAAYFCASSGQGDDGYTFGSGTRLTVV.

The chain employs TRBV19 and TRBJ2-7; D gene ambiguous. Germline values: CDR1 LNHDA, CDR2 SQIVND (reference sequence). Trimming took 1 base from V and 4 from J, leaving 8 bases between them. This CDR3 spans 13 amino acids. For the CDR3, the DNA is TGTGCCAGTAGTATAGCGGAGCAGTACGAGCAGTACTTC. This translates into CASSIAEQYEQYF.

This clone has a single count. The chain links TRBV18 to TRBJ1-5, with D possibly matching TRBD1 (6 bases). The ends were cut back, 5 bases at V and 4 bases at J, with 15 bases in the middle. This CDR3 contains 15 residues. From germline, CDR1 is KGHSH and CDR2 LQKENI. CDR3 DNA: TGTGCCAGCTCAGCCAATGGGGGCGGGAATCAGCCCCAGCATTTT. Translating it yields CASSANGGGNQPQHF. Variable domain in full (rest from reference TRBV18 and TRBJ1-5): NAGVMQNPRHLVRRRGQEARLRCSPMKGHSHVYWYRQLPEEGLKFMVYLQKENIIDESGMPKERFSAEFPKEGPSILRIQQVVRGDSAAYFCASSANGGGNQPQHFGDGTRLSIL.

The rearrangement uses TRBV5-5 and TRBJ2-7, with D uncertain. V was trimmed by 0 bases and J by 0 bases, leaving 7 bases between them. The CDR3 loop spans 14 amino acids. Germline CDR1 reads SGHKS; CDR2 reads YYEKEE (reference sequence). Written as DNA, the CDR3 is TGTGCCAGCAGCTTGGATGCAGTCTCCTACGAGCAGTACTTC. Residues: CASSLDAVSYEQYF. The whole variable domain, remainder taken from reference TRBV5-5 and TRBJ2-7, is DAGVTQSPTHLIKTRGQQVTLRCSPISGHKSVSWYQQVLGQGPQFIFQYYEKEERGRGNFPDRFSARQFPNYSSELNVNALLLGDSALYLCASSLDAVSYEQYFGPGTRLTVT.